The 27 T cell receptor beta chains below were found in one sample sequenced in a study of cytomegalovirus exposure and HLA in healthy donors. Both 60 Vbeta primers and 13 Jbeta primers went into the PCR. TCRdb's copy holds only in-frame clones and misses some; the assay was immunoSEQ multiplex PCR. Among roughly 150,000 clones listed, around three quarters were seen once. Material for sequencing was PBMCs. The receptors shown here come from a male donor in good health and CMV-seronegative.

A note on this clone: One end of the junction varies from germline; a read error may be responsible. The chain joins TRBV7-9 to TRBJ2-7; no clear D gene. The V gene's germline CDR1 is SEHNR and CDR2 FQNEAQ (reference sequence). The CDR3 contains 16 residues. This CDR3 reads CSSSPAPGIISYEQYF. In nucleotides, the CDR3 is TGTTCCAGCAGCCCTGCCCCAGGCATCATATCCTACGAGCAGTACTTC. The full variable domain, rest sourced from reference TRBV7-9 and TRBJ2-7, is DTGVSQNPRHKITKRGQNVTFRCDPISEHNRLYWYRQTLGQGPEFLTYFQNEAQLEKSRLLSDRFSAERPKGSFSTLEIQRTEQGDSAMYLCSSSPAPGIISYEQYFGPGTRLTVT.

The CDR3 DNA sequence: TGTGCCAGCAGTGTATTACCGACAGGTACTCGCGGCTACACCTTC. Residues: CASSVLPTGTRGYTF. This chain uses TRBV2 with TRBJ1-2, with D possibly TRBD1 on 6 matching bases. The CDR3 is 15 residues long. The germline V gene has CDR1 SNHLY and CDR2 FYNNEI. Trimming removed 4 bases at V and 8 bases at J, with 20 bases between.

The rearrangement links TRBV28 to TRBJ1-4, with D perhaps TRBD1 (6 bases). The CDR3 loop spans 14 amino acids. Deletions cut 6 bases from V and 10 bases from J, with 18 bases between. Germline CDR1 is MDHEN and CDR2 is SYDVKM. CDR3 loop: CASSPTGYAVKLFF. DNA for the CDR3: TGTGCCAGCAGCCCCACAGGGTATGCGGTAAAACTGTTTTTT.

A single count supports this clone. This rearrangement joins TRBV6-1 to TRBJ1-1; D is possibly TRBD1 (6 bases). CDR3 length: 14 residues. In germline, CDR1 is MNHNS, CDR2 SASEGT. V was clipped by 1 base and J by 7 bases, with 13 bases between them. CDR3: CASSEDGGLNEAFF. The CDR3 nucleotides are TGTGCCAGCAGTGAAGACGGGGGGCTGAATGAAGCTTTCTTT.

This chain uses TRBV4-3 with TRBJ2-7; 7 bases map to TRBD1. This CDR3 is 16 amino acids long. In germline, CDR1 is LGHNA, CDR2 YSLEER. The ends lost 4 bases at V and 4 bases at J; junction bases unmatched: 13. CDR3 coding DNA: TGCGCCAGCAGCCGCACGTCCGGGACAGCCTATTACGAGCAGTACTTC. This sequence encodes CASSRTSGTAYYEQYF.

The V gene is TRBV6-5, the J gene TRBJ2-1; 7 bases are shared with TRBD2. CDR3 length: 13 amino acids. J was trimmed by 6 bases and V by 5 bases; bases with no gene match: 4. Germline V gene sequence: CDR1 MNHEY, CDR2 SVGAGI. The chain's CDR3 is CASSPLAVNEQFF. In nucleotides, the CDR3 is TGTGCCAGCAGTCCCCTAGCGGTCAATGAGCAGTTCTTC.

V usage is TRBV4-1 and J usage is TRBJ2-3, with 8 bases matching TRBD1. V gave up 1 base and J gave up 0 bases; unmatched junction bases: 3. Germline V gives CDR1 MGHRA, CDR2 YSYEKL. The CDR3 length is 16 residues. In DNA form, the CDR3 reads TGCGCCAGCAGCCAAGGTAGGACAGGGAGCACAGATACGCAGTATTTT. It yields the protein CASSQGRTGSTDTQYF.

This chain connects TRBV7-3 to TRBJ1-3, with D perhaps TRBD1 (6 bases). Germline V lookup: CDR1 SGHTA, CDR2 FQGTGA. V lost 3 bases, J lost 0 bases, and 9 bases lay in between. The CDR3 has 15 residues. As DNA, the CDR3 is TGTGCCAGCAGCTTGACAGGCGACTCTGGAAACACCATATATTTT. Translating it yields CASSLTGDSGNTIYF.

There are a few counts of this clone. The rearrangement links TRBV2 to TRBJ1-6; no definite D call. CDR1 is SNHLY and CDR2 is FYNNEI in the germline V gene. Between the trimmed V and J ends, which lost 7 bases and 6 bases, there was a span of 13 bases. CDR3 length: 14 amino acids. In DNA, the CDR3 is TGTGCCAGCAATCCCCGGGAATTTAATTCACCCCTCCACTTT. This encodes CASNPREFNSPLHF.

This chain uses TRBV6-1 with TRBJ1-2; perhaps TRBD1 as D (5 bases). Germline V gene sequence: CDR1 MNHNS, CDR2 SASEGT. Trimming pared 1 base from V and 3 bases from J, leaving 9 bases between. CDR3 length equals 14 residues. CDR3 DNA sequence: TGTGCCAGCAGTGAAGGTAAAGGGGACTATGGCTACACCTTC. Its protein is CASSEGKGDYGYTF.

This clone turned up a few times. J is TRBJ2-4 and V is TRBV18, with 9 bases matching TRBD1. With 3 bases clipped from V and 8 bases from J, the junction kept 5 bases outside the gene matches. The CDR3 length is 14 residues. Germline CDR1 is KGHSH and CDR2 is LQKENI. The CDR3 region is CASSPDRGAYIQYF. The CDR3 DNA follows: TGTGCCAGCTCACCCGACAGGGGGGCCTACATTCAGTACTTC.

This sequence joins TRBV28 and TRBJ1-1; 10 nucleotides agree with TRBD1. With V trimmed by 7 bases and J by 4 bases, 9 bases remained unmatched. CDR1 is MDHEN and CDR2 is SYDVKM in the germline V gene. The CDR3 runs 15 residues. CDR3 DNA: TGTGCCAGCACCGCTGCGGACAGGGGGATCACTGAAGCTTTCTTT. Its translation: CASTAADRGITEAFF.

This sequence joins TRBV6-5 and TRBJ1-2, with 8 positions matching TRBD1. Germline V gene lookup returns CDR1 MNHEY and CDR2 SVGAGI. Losses at the gene ends were 4 bases for V and 4 bases for J; bases not matched to a gene: 11. The CDR3 runs 16 residues. CDR3 in DNA: TGTGCCAGCAGTTCCCAGGCCAGGGGGCTAATCTATGGCTACACCTTC. Its protein is CASSSQARGLIYGYTF.

This rearrangement joins TRBV5-1 to TRBJ1-4, with 8 bases that match TRBD1. Germline CDR1 and CDR2: SGHRS and YFSETQ. V shed 5 bases, J shed 5 bases, and the junction held 8 bases outside the gene matches. This CDR3 comprises 15 residues. The CDR3, as DNA: TGCGCCAGCAGGAGATCAGGGGGCCGGAATGAAAAACTGTTTTTT. It translates to CASRRSGGRNEKLFF. Complete variable domain (other parts from reference TRBV5-1 and TRBJ1-4): KAGVTQTPRYLIKTRGQQVTLSCSPISGHRSVSWYQQTPGQGLQFLFEYFSETQRNKGNFPGRFSGRQFSNSRSEMNVSTLELGDSALYLCASRRSGGRNEKLFFGSGTQLSVL.

The chain is built from TRBV18 and TRBJ2-1, with D perhaps matching TRBD2 (5 bases). The germline V gene has CDR1 KGHSH and CDR2 LQKENI. V was shortened by 6 bases and J by 5 bases, with 8 bases between the two germline ends. CDR3 length: 12 amino acids. This CDR3 is CASSEGNNEQFF. The CDR3 nucleotides read TGTGCCAGCTCCGAGGGCAACAATGAGCAGTTCTTC.

This clone was detected a few times. The V call is TRBV2, the J call TRBJ2-4, with D perhaps matching TRBD2 (6 bases). Trimming took off 5 bases at V and 7 bases at J, with 15 bases between the two ends. CDR3 size: 14 residues. Germline CDR1 SNHLY, CDR2 FYNNEI. Written as DNA, the CDR3 is TGTGCCAGCAGTCGAGTCGCGGAGGGGAACATTCAGTACTTC. Its translation is CASSRVAEGNIQYF.

The chain is built from TRBV2 and TRBJ2-5, with TRBD1 matching 7 bases. The V segment lost 9 bases and the J segment 4 bases; nucleotides outside the gene matches: 2. Germline CDR1 is SNHLY and CDR2 is FYNNEI. The CDR3 covers 11 residues. The CDR3 sequence: CAREGAETQYF. CDR3 nucleotide sequence: TGTGCCAGAGAGGGGGCAGAGACCCAGTACTTC.

CDR3 nucleotides: TGTGCCAGCAACCCCGGTCTTGGGTCCGACTCCTACGAGCAGTACTTC. Amino acid sequence: CASNPGLGSDSYEQYF. The chain recombines TRBV6-6 with TRBJ2-5, with no clear D. With the DNA end fitting TRBJ2-7 better, the J assignment may be wrong. The V gene's germline CDR1 is MNHNY and CDR2 SVGAGI (reference sequence). CDR3 size: 16 residues.

This rearrangement joins TRBV10-3 to TRBJ2-7; 14 nucleotides align to TRBD2. The V segment lost 4 bases and the J segment 4 bases; nucleotides outside the gene matches: 6. The germline CDR1 and CDR2 sequences are ENHRY and SYGVKD. CDR3 length equals 16 residues. The CDR3 reads CAISGLAGGRMYEQYF. CDR3 bases: TGTGCCATCAGTGGACTAGCGGGAGGGCGCATGTACGAGCAGTACTTC.

This clone showed up just a few times. This chain uses TRBV19 with TRBJ1-5; the D is unclear. Germline V gives CDR1 LNHDA, CDR2 SQIVND (reference sequence). This CDR3 spans 13 amino acids. The DNA for the CDR3 is TGTTCCACGGGGAGAGCGGGGAATCAGCCCCAGCATTTT. This sequence encodes CSTGRAGNQPQHF. The full variable domain, with the rest looked up from reference TRBV19 and TRBJ1-5, is DGGITQSPKYLFRKEGQNVTLSCEQNLNHDAMYWYRQDPGQGLRLIYYSQIVNDFQKGDIAEGYSVSREKKESFPLTVTSAQKNPTAFYLCSTGRAGNQPQHFGDGTRLSIL.

This chain links TRBV18 with TRBJ2-3; 10 bases map to TRBD2. From germline, CDR1 is KGHSH and CDR2 LQKENI. The CDR3 sequence is 15 residues long. V shed 4 bases and J 3 bases; nucleotides not matched to a gene: 4. CDR3: CASSQREGRTDTQYF. As DNA, the CDR3 is TGTGCCAGCTCACAGCGGGAGGGCCGGACAGATACGCAGTATTTT.

The gene calls are TRBV28 and TRBJ2-5, with TRBD2 identical over 8 bases. J lost 4 bases, V lost 6 bases, and 10 bases had no gene match. This CDR3 has 15 amino acids. Germline assignment: CDR1 MDHEN and CDR2 SYDVKM. CDR3 sequence (DNA): TGTGCCAGCAGCGGGGCCGGGGGGGATACAGAGACCCAGTACTTC. Translated, it gives CASSGAGGDTETQYF.

DNA for the CDR3: TGTGCCAGCAGCCTCTACTTAGATACGCAGTATTTT. Its translation: CASSLYLDTQYF. The chain employs TRBV14 and TRBJ2-3, with D hard to call. The CDR3 has 12 amino acids. Trimming shortened V by 4 bases and J by 5 bases, and 7 bases separated the two germline ends. Germline V lookup: CDR1 SGHDN, CDR2 FVKESK.

The chain links TRBV7-3 to TRBJ1-2; 11 nucleotides line up with TRBD1. Germline assignment: CDR1 SGHTA and CDR2 FQGTGA. Trimming took 6 bases from V and 8 from J; bases not matched to a gene: 8. The CDR3 has 14 residues. The CDR3 loop reads CASSPGQGARGYTF. CDR3 bases: TGTGCCAGCAGTCCAGGACAGGGGGCACGGGGCTACACCTTC.

This clone was detected only once. V and J are TRBV5-1 and TRBJ2-7; 7 nucleotides agree with TRBD1. In germline, CDR1 is SGHRS, CDR2 YFSETQ. The CDR3 is 17 residues long. V trimming: 4 bases; J trimming: 7 bases; junction bases outside the gene matches: 20. The CDR3 spells CASSRGLGGQGGEEQYF. In DNA form, the CDR3 reads TGCGCCAGCAGCAGGGGGCTTGGGGGACAAGGAGGTGAGGAGCAGTACTTC.

The chain uses TRBV6-6 and TRBJ2-7; possible D gene TRBD1, 5 bases. V lost 2 bases to trimming and J lost 0 bases, with 11 bases between them. Germline V gene lookup returns CDR1 MNHNY and CDR2 SVGAGI (reference sequence). The CDR3 runs 15 residues. The CDR3 nucleotides are TGTGCCAGCAGTTACGAGCAGGGTGGCTCCTACGAGCAGTACTTC. Translated: CASSYEQGGSYEQYF.

The gene calls are TRBV6-6 and TRBJ1-5, with TRBD1 as a possible D gene (5 bases). CDR1 is MNHNY and CDR2 is SVGAGI in the germline V gene (reference sequence). V was trimmed by 6 bases and J by 2 bases, leaving 17 bases between them. The CDR3 covers 16 residues. CDR3 loop: CASREQVGRGNQPQHF. The CDR3 bases are TGTGCCAGCAGAGAACAGGTTGGGAGGGGCAATCAGCCCCAGCATTTT.